The clone carrying this T cell receptor (beta chain) was seen just once. In assigning cohorts, the study relied on participant-reported clinical history. This sample is part of a study of blood T cell repertoires in COVID-19. At the level of the study: The cDNA or gDNA used as material had been derived from T cells, B-cell-depleted T cells, or PBMCs.

The repertoire was sequenced with immunoSEQ multiplex PCR; TCRdb's copy has only in-frame clones and lacks some. Seen here are hundreds of thousands of clones, just under 90% observed once, and the top ten hold 4%. The CDR3 consists of 14 residues. With 5 bases clipped from V and 8 bases from J, the junction kept 7 bases outside the gene matches. Germline CDR1 is LNHDA and CDR2 is SQIVND (reference sequence). The genes are TRBV19 and TRBJ1-4, with TRBD1 identical over 8 bases. Material for sequencing was PBMCs or T cells enriched from blood (not recorded which). This TCR derives from a woman in her 30s with acute COVID-19. CDR3 DNA: TGTGCCAGTAGTCAGACAGGGGCTTTGGAAAAACTGTTTTTT. Translating gives CASSQTGALEKLFF.